This T cell receptor (beta chain) emerged from a study of blood T cell repertoires in COVID-19. Background on the study: Acute and convalescent COVID-19 samples came from the United States, Italy and Spain. The analysed material was cDNA or gDNA that came from T cells, B-cell-depleted T cells, or PBMCs.

CDR1 is SQVTM and CDR2 is ANQGSEA in the germline V gene. CDR3 length equals 13 residues. Trimming cost V 4 bases and J 2 bases, with 11 bases left between them. The authors' processing: The authors estimated nucleated cell counts from reference gene primer amplification. The assay was immunoSEQ multiplex PCR, and TCRdb's table has in-frame clones only and misses some. The V and J calls and clone size are taken from that table; D and trimming were inferred from the DNA. The data contain 310,000 or so clones, about 90% of them singletons. This TCR was recovered from a woman aged 45-60 years who had recovered from COVID-19. The chain employs TRBV29-1 and TRBJ1-2; D is uncertain. Sequenced sample: peripheral blood. The CDR3 loop is CSVVRGSNYGYTF. The CDR3 nucleotides read TGCAGCGTTGTCCGCGGTTCCAACTATGGCTACACCTTC.